Included here is one T cell receptor beta chain sequence, with context. The antigen remains undetermined. This specimen includes other DNA sequences encoding the same CDR3. Generated by immunoSEQ multiplex PCR, the TCRdb table keeps only in-frame clones and is missing some. This table holds hundreds of thousands of clones, 89% found once. The V gene lost 3 bases and the J gene lost 7 bases, with 17 bases spanning the gap. The V gene's germline CDR1 is KGHDR and CDR2 SFDVKD. This CDR3 is built from 15 residues. The sample belongs to a study of Ad26.COV2.S vaccination and SARS-CoV-2 variants. At the level of the study: The donor belonged to the COV1001 Ad26.COV2.S trial arm.

Described treatment: 19 received Ad26.COV2.S at low or high dose, single or two shots; a few received placebo; per-sample allocation not given. Sampling took place 63 days after the first vaccine or placebo injection. The individual, an adult aged 18-55 years, was a donor in Boston. Study-wide results and limits: Measures of TCR breadth and depth may have fallen short of total T cell responses. Vaccine and placebo recipients had similar non-spike TCR breadth.

The source is a person between 18 and 65 years old who received the Ad26.COV2.S COVID-19 vaccine or a placebo. Sequenced here: peripheral blood, sampled in a trial of Ad26.COV2.S vaccine versus placebo. The chain combines TRBV24-1 with TRBJ1-2; D gene uncertain. The CDR3 protein is CATSDPRVGIGGYTF. The CDR3 DNA sequence: TGTGCCACCAGTGATCCGCGGGTAGGAATCGGTGGCTACACCTTC.